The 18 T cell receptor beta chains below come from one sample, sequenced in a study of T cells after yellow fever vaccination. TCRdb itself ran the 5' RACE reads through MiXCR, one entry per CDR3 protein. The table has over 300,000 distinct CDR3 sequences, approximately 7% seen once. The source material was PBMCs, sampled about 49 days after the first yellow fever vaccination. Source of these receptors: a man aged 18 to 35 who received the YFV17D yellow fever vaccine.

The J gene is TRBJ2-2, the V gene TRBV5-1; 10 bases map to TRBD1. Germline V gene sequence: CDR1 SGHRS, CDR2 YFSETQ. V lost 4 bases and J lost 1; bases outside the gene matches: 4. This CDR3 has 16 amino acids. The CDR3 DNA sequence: TGCGCCAGCAGCAAGGACAGGGGGGGGAACACCGGGGAGCTGTTTTTT. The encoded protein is CASSKDRGGNTGELFF. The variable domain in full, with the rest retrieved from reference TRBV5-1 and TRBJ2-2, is KAGVTQTPRYLIKTRGQQVTLSCSPISGHRSVSWYQQTPGQGLQFLFEYFSETQRNKGNFPGRFSGRQFSNSRSEMNVSTLELGDSALYLCASSKDRGGNTGELFFGEGSRLTVL.

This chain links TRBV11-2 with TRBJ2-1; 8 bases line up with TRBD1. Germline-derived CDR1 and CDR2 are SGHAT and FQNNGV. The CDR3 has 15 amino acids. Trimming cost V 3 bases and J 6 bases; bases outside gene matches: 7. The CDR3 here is CASSFTGGVGNEQFF. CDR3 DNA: TGTGCCAGCAGCTTTACAGGGGGAGTTGGCAATGAGCAGTTCTTC.

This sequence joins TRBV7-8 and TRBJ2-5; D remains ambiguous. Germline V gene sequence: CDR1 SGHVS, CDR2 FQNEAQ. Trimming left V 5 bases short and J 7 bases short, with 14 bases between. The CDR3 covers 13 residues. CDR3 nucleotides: TGTGCCAGCAGCCCCGAACGCCTAGGGACCCAGTACTTC. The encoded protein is CASSPERLGTQYF.

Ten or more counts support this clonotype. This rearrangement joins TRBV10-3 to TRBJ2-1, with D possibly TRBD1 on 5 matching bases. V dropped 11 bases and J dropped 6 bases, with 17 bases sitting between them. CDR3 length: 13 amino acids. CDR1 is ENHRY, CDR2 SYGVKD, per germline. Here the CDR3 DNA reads TGTGCCCGAAGTAGGGGCCCAGGCAATGAGCAGTTCTTC. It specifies CARSRGPGNEQFF.

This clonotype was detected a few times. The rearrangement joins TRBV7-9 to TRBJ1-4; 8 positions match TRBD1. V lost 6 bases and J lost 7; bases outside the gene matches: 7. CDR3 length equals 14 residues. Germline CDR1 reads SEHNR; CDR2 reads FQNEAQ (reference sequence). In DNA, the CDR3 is TGTGCCAGCAGAGGCAGGGGGCAGGCTGAAAAACTGTTTTTT. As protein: CASRGRGQAEKLFF. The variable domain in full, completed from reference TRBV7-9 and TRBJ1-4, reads DTGVSQNPRHKITKRGQNVTFRCDPISEHNRLYWYRQTLGQGPEFLTYFQNEAQLEKSRLLSDRFSAERPKGSFSTLEIQRTEQGDSAMYLCASRGRGQAEKLFFGSGTQLSVL.

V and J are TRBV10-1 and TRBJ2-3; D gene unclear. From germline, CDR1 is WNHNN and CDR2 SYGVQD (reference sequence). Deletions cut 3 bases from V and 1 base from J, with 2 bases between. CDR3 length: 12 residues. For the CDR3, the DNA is TGCGCCAGCAGTGATGGCACAGATACGCAGTATTTT. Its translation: CASSDGTDTQYF.

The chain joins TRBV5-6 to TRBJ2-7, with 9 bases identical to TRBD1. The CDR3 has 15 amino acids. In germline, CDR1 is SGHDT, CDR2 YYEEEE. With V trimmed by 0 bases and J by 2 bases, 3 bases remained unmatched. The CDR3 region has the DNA TGTGCCAGCAGCTTGGGACAGGGGGTTACCTACGAGCAGTACTTC. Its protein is CASSLGQGVTYEQYF. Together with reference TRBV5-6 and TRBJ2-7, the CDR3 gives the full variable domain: DAGVTQSPTHLIKTRGQQVTLRCSPKSGHDTVSWYQQALGQGPQFIFQYYEEEERQRGNFPDRFSGHQFPNYSSELNVNALLLGDSALYLCASSLGQGVTYEQYFGPGTRLTVT.

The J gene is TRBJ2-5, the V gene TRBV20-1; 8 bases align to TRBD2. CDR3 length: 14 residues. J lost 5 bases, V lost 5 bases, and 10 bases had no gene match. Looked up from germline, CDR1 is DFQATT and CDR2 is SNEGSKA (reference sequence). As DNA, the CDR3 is TGCAGTGCTCCCGGGCGGGGGGTAGGGGAGACCCAGTACTTC. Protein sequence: CSAPGRGVGETQYF.

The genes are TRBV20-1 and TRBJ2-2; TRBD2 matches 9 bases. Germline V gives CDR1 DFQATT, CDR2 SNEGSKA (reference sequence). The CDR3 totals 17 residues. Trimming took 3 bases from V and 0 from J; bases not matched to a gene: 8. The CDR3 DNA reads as TGCAGTGCTAGGGGGAGGCTAGCGGGGTCGAACACCGGGGAGCTGTTTTTT. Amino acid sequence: CSARGRLAGSNTGELFF.

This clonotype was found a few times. Here the CDR3 DNA reads TGTGCCAGCAGTTTATCGGCAGGGGGCCGTTCACCCCTCCACTTT. Translated, it gives CASSLSAGGRSPLHF. The chain has TRBV28 and TRBJ1-6; 8 positions match TRBD1. This CDR3 comprises 15 residues. Trimming took 1 base from V and 9 from J; bases not matched to a gene: 5. Germline V CDR1 and CDR2: MDHEN, SYDVKM.

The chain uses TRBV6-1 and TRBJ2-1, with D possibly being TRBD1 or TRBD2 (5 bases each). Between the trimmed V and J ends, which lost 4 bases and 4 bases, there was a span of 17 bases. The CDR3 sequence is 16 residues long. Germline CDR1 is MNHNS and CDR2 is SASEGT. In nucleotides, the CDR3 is TGTGCCAGCAGTGGACGGGACGGAGAATTGTACAATGAGCAGTTCTTC. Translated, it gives CASSGRDGELYNEQFF.

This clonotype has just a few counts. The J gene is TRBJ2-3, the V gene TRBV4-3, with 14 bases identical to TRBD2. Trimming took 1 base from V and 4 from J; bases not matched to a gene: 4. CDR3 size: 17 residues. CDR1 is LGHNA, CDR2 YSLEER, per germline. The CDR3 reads CASSQGTSGGYPDTQYF. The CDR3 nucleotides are TGCGCCAGCAGCCAAGGGACTAGCGGGGGGTATCCAGATACGCAGTATTTT.

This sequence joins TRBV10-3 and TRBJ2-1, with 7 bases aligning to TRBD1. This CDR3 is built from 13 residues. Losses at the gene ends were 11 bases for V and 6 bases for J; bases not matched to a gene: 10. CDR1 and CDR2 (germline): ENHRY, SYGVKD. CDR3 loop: CAAGRDSFNEQFF. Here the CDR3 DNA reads TGTGCCGCGGGCCGGGACAGTTTCAATGAGCAGTTCTTC.

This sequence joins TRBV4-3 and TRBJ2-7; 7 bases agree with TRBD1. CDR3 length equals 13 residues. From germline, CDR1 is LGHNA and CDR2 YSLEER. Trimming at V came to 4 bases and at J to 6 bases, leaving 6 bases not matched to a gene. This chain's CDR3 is CASSLGWTGEQYF. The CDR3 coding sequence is TGCGCCAGCAGCCTCGGGTGGACAGGCGAGCAGTACTTC.

CDR3 residues: CASSPLWGASSYNEQFF. For the CDR3, the DNA is TGTGCCAGCAGCCCGTTGTGGGGGGCAAGCTCCTACAATGAGCAGTTCTTC. The chain has TRBV7-8 and TRBJ2-1; D assignment may be TRBD1 or TRBD2 (6 bases each). The CDR3 contains 17 residues. V was cut by 5 bases and J by 0 bases, with 17 bases left in between. The V gene's germline CDR1 is SGHVS and CDR2 FQNEAQ.

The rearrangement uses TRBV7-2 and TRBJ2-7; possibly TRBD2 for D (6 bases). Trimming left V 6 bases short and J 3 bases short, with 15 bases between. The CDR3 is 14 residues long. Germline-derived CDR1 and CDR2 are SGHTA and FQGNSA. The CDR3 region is CASSFREISYEQYF. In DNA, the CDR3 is TGTGCCAGCAGTTTCCGGGAGATAAGCTACGAGCAGTACTTC.

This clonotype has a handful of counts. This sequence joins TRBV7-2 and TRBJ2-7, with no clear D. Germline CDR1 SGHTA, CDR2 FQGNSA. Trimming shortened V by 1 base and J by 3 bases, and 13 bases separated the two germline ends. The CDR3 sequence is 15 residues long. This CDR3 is CASSLEAGGLYEQYF. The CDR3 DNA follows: TGTGCCAGCAGCTTAGAAGCAGGCGGTCTCTACGAGCAGTACTTC.

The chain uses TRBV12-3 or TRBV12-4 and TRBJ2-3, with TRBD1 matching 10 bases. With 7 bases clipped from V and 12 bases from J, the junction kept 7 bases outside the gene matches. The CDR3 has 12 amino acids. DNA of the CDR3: TGTGCCAGCACTCCCGGGACAGGGGCCCAGTATTTT. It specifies CASTPGTGAQYF.